This TCR beta chain came from a study of cytomegalovirus exposure and HLA in healthy donors. Study-wide results and limits: Overall, roughly 150 TCR beta chains were annotated as cytomegalovirus-associated. It was found in a later analysis that first-cohort TCR clusters tended to co-occur in the 100 to 150 validation repertoires. Across donors, most TCRs were seen rarely, yet some public ones were widespread.

Produced via immunoSEQ multiplex PCR; TCRdb's table is partial and in-frame only. The repertoire consists of about 120,000 clones, with around 89% occurring once and the leading ten covering just under 6.5%. Turning to this clone: The antigen is not known.

V shed 4 bases and J 1 base; nucleotides not matched to a gene: 7. The germline V gene has CDR1 MGHRA and CDR2 YSYEKL. This CDR3 spans 16 amino acids. The sample comprised PBMCs. The clonotype comes from a woman younger than 35 in good health and CMV-seropositive. The chain has TRBV4-1 and TRBJ1-1, with 9 bases identical to TRBD1. The CDR3 bases are TGCGCCAGCAGCCTCTTACAGGGGGCCAGGAACACTGAAGCTTTCTTT. Its protein is CASSLLQGARNTEAFF.